The sequence of this T cell receptor (beta chain) was determined in a study of a mutant IDH1 vaccine in newly diagnosed glioma. The repertoire was sequenced with immunoSEQ multiplex PCR; TCRdb's copy has only in-frame clones and lacks some. Of around 80,000 clones detected, about 85% appear once; the ten largest clones hold roughly 0.78%. Time point described: week 23, last vaccination. Topical imiquimod was applied with each vaccine dose, which held 300 ug of mutant IDH1 20-mer peptide. In regard to this clone: Its antigen is undetermined.

Per the germline V gene, CDR1 is MDHEN and CDR2 is SYDVKM. This CDR3 comprises 13 residues. The ends were cut back, 7 bases at V and 1 base at J, with 10 bases in the middle. The source was PBMCs, collected from a glioma patient whose treatment included an IDH1 peptide vaccine. V gene TRBV28 combines with J gene TRBJ1-1; D is uncertain. This receptor was obtained from a woman in her 50s with glioma. This CDR3 is CASTLDGNTEAFF. CDR3 bases: TGTGCCAGCACCCTAGACGGGAACACTGAAGCTTTCTTT.